This T cell receptor (beta chain) derives from a study of T-cell reconstitution after alpha-beta-depleted transplantation in children. Study-level points and caveats: For some patients, TCRbeta diversity was high at day 60 because of recipient T cells and thymic progenitors that survived. Approximately two months post-transplant, alpha-beta T cells reportedly originated from several hundred expanded graft clones. T-cell numbers and diversity one year post-transplant derived largely from freshly generated T cells.

CDR1 and CDR2 (germline): KGHDR, SFDVKD. V shed 4 bases and J shed 6 bases, with 12 bases lying between them. This CDR3 comprises 13 residues. Preparation of the TCRbeta library involved a method that used unique molecular identifiers. TCRdb ran MiXCR on the PCR reads and lists one entry per CDR3 protein. The sample has about 1,000,000 distinct CDR3 sequences, about 29% seen once; the top ten hold 25% to 35%. About this clonotype itself: Antigen: not known.

This specimen consisted of PBMCs, mostly from graft donor cells, obtained 360 days after TCRalphabeta/CD19-depleted stem cell transplant. The chain employs TRBV24-1 and TRBJ2-7, with D hard to call. This sequence originates from a boy in the first two years of life who had a stem cell transplant for SCID, so the T cells may come from the graft donor. The CDR3 DNA reads TGTGCCACCAGTGAGTCCTTACGCGGCGAGCAGTACTTC. Its protein is CATSESLRGEQYF.